This TCR beta chain is drawn from a study of blood T cell repertoires in COVID-19 (TCRdb year 2020). Looking at the study overall: Collaborator samples came from the United States, Italy and Spain and covered acute and convalescent phases of COVID-19. The prospective study material was composed of cDNA or gDNA derived from T cells, B-cell-depleted T cells, or PBMCs. Subjects who had been exposed to COVID-19, were actively infected with it, or had recovered from it provided the deeply sampled blood TCRbeta repertoires that made up the dataset. The repertoires were made available in a free public database intended to serve as a resource for research on the immune response to SARS-CoV-2. The samples were drawn from the first 160 participants of the ongoing ImmuneRACE study and from over a thousand subjects provided by 6 global collaborators. A de-identified subject ID, COVID-19 status, age in years and sex were almost always included in the sample metadata. Where available, HLA class I and class II types were obtained from metadata supplied by the sample provider rather than from assay-based typing.

Remarks on this clone: It has no known antigen specificity. No base-level quality is on record; no much larger clone is a single base apart.

Sequences SEHNR (CDR1) and FQNEAQ (CDR2) are obtained from the germline V gene (reference sequence). From its cysteine to its phenylalanine, the CDR3 spans 14 amino acids. Only the CDR3 region is kept as DNA, spanning 42 bases read in frame from base 1. V and J are truncated by 1 base and 4 bases respectively, leaving an intervening sequence of 10 bases. Broad study findings and their caveats: Clinical and demographic metadata were provided uncurated, with the amount varying by source and participant.

Each collaborating institution followed its own protocols to collect whole blood in K2EDTA tubes. For TCRbeta analysis, collaborator samples were shipped as frozen whole blood, as isolated PBMCs, or as DNA extracted from either sample type. The immunoSEQ Assay, a bias-controlled multiplex PCR, was used to amplify TCRbeta CDR3 regions from genomic DNA. The published analysis was carried out like this. The number of nucleated cells in each sample was estimated by amplification of reference gene primers within the assay. Sequence reads were collapsed and filtered to measure the absolute abundance of every unique TCRbeta CDR3 rearrangement. For each sample, productive Simpson clonality was calculated by taking the square root of Simpson's diversity index across productive rearrangements. Sourced from immuneACCESS, this table was stored by TCRdb with only in-frame sequences that have V and J called. A share of the clones is absent; for the studies checked, an unresolved V gene accounts for under half, and the remainder has no known explanation. The V and J calls and clone size are taken from that table; D and trimming were inferred from the DNA. Recorded for this sample are more than 150,000 clones; over 60% of them occurred a single time. Together, the top ten hold 26% of the sample.

The sample taken for sequencing was peripheral blood. This receptor was identified in a woman aged 70-85 years with acute or convalescent COVID-19. The chain is assembled from TRBV7-9 and TRBJ1-1; TRBD1 is a weak D gene call, 6 bases matching. DNA sequence: TGTGCCAGCAGCTTAGGTCAGGGGAGCACTGAAGCTTTCTTT. Its protein reads: CASSLGQGSTEAFF.